The rows below give T cell receptor beta chains drawn from one sample of a study of blood T cells in healthy people across ages. Via MiXCR, TCRdb re-called the 5' RACE reads, giving one row per CDR3 protein. The table has hundreds of thousands of distinct CDR3 sequences, less than 40% seen once; the top ten hold roughly 14%. Input material: blood. The receptors here all came from an elderly woman in good health. CDR3s include the opening cysteine and the closing phenylalanine or tryptophan. A D gene is named only where the DNA matches it firmly. Size tells how often a clone was seen (once, few, many) or the class of an expanded clone, and some rows leave it out.

>TRBV28|many|TRBJ2-3|-
CASSPRQDTQYF
TGTGCCAGCAGTCCCCGACAGGATACGCAGTATTTT
>TRBV7-8|many|TRBJ2-7|-
CASSSGQISYEQYF
TGTGCCAGCAGCTCTGGACAGATCTCCTACGAGCAGTACTTC
>TRBV5-1|many|TRBJ2-7|-
CASSLDTQDPYEQYF
TGCGCCAGCAGCTTGGATACGCAGGACCCCTACGAGCAGTACTTC
>TRBV5-1|many|TRBJ2-7|-
CASSLEQGGPYEQYF
TGCGCCAGCAGCTTGGAGCAGGGGGGACCCTACGAGCAGTACTTC
>TRBV6-2/TRBV6-3|many|TRBJ1-2|-
CASRPSGAENYGYTF
TGTGCCAGCAGACCGTCAGGGGCCGAAAACTATGGCTACACCTTC
>TRBV4-3|few|TRBJ2-1|TRBD2
CASSQDEFLAGEETQFF
TGCGCCAGCAGCCAAGATGAATTCCTAGCGGGGGAAGAGACCCAGTTCTTC
>TRBV27|many|TRBJ2-1|TRBD1
CASRIDRGVEQFF
TGTGCCAGCAGAATCGACAGGGGGGTGGAGCAGTTCTTC
>TRBV12-3/TRBV12-4|many|TRBJ1-6|TRBD1
CASRRGTGGNSPLHF
TGTGCCAGCAGACGCGGGACAGGGGGAAATTCACCCCTCCACTTT
>TRBV5-1|-|TRBJ2-7|TRBD1
CASKATGGSVEQYF
TGCGCCAGCAAGGCGACAGGGGGCTCGGTCGAGCAGTACTTC
>TRBV6-1|many|TRBJ1-2|-
CASRSPAGYTF
TGTGCCAGCCGGTCCCCAGCGGGCTACACCTTC
>TRBV20-1|-|TRBJ2-7|-
CSATGGSYEQYF
TGCAGTGCTACCGGGGGCTCCTACGAGCAGTACTTC
>TRBV6-5|many|TRBJ2-1|-
CASTEGTEQFF
TGTGCCAGCACCGAAGGGACTGAGCAGTTCTTC
>TRBV5-1|many|TRBJ2-7|-
CASSLAGDSAYEQYF
TGCGCCAGCAGCTTAGCAGGGGATAGCGCCTACGAGCAGTACTTC
>TRBV24-1|-|TRBJ2-7|-
CATSDLFEGEQYF
TGTGCCACCAGTGATTTGTTCGAGGGAGAGCAGTACTTC
>TRBV7-3|-|TRBJ2-2|TRBD1
CASSSSGGASTGELFF
TGTGCCAGCAGCTCGTCAGGGGGCGCGTCCACCGGGGAGCTGTTTTTT
>TRBV7-2|many|TRBJ2-4|-
CASSSTRTALVAKNIQYF
TGTGCCAGCAGCTCCACCAGGACGGCCCTCGTAGCCAAAAACATTCAGTACTTC
>TRBV19|few|TRBJ1-1|-
CASSIVMAAMNTEAFF
TGTGCCAGTAGTATTGTCATGGCAGCTATGAACACTGAAGCTTTCTTT
>TRBV6-6|-|TRBJ2-5|-
CASSYEAQGREQYF
TGTGCCAGCAGTTACGAGGCTCAAGGACGAGAGCAGTACTTC
>TRBV4-1|many|TRBJ1-2|-
CASSQESGYGYTF
TGCGCCAGCAGCCAAGAAAGCGGCTATGGCTACACCTTC
>TRBV6-6|few|TRBJ2-5|TRBD2
CASSYSMGGPETQYF
TGTGCCAGCAGTTACTCGATGGGAGGGCCAGAGACCCAGTACTTC
>TRBV12-3/TRBV12-4|many|TRBJ2-1|TRBD2
CASRRLAGYNEQFF
TGTGCCAGCAGGAGGCTAGCGGGGTACAATGAGCAGTTCTTC
>TRBV7-8|few|TRBJ2-3|TRBD2
CASSYSGKSTDTQYF
TGTGCCAGCAGCTATAGCGGGAAGAGCACAGATACGCAGTATTTT
>TRBV6-5|many|TRBJ2-1|TRBD1
CASSPTGGVYNEQFF
TGTGCCAGCAGTCCCACAGGGGGCGTATACAATGAGCAGTTCTTC
>TRBV20-1|many|TRBJ2-7|TRBD1
CSARAPGQGPYEQYF
TGCAGTGCTAGAGCCCCGGGACAGGGCCCCTACGAGCAGTACTTC
>TRBV29-1|-|TRBJ1-3|-
CSVETLGAPAGNTIYF
TGCAGCGTTGAGACCTTAGGGGCGCCAGCTGGAAACACCATATATTTT
>TRBV5-1|-|TRBJ1-5|-
CASSHGGTGNRPQHF
TGCGCCAGCAGCCACGGGGGCACGGGCAATCGGCCCCAGCATTTT
>TRBV18|many|TRBJ2-4|-
CASSPTAGVAKNIQYF
TGTGCCAGCTCACCAACGGCAGGGGTAGCCAAAAACATTCAGTACTTC
>TRBV4-3|-|TRBJ2-5|TRBD2
CASSQGSGTSAYNEQYF
TGCGCCAGCAGCCAAGGTTCCGGGACTAGTGCCTACAATGAGCAGTACTTC
>TRBV7-6|few|TRBJ2-1|TRBD2
CASGLGASGGKHNEQFF
TGTGCCAGCGGCTTAGGAGCTAGCGGGGGGAAACACAATGAGCAGTTCTTC
>TRBV30|-|TRBJ2-1|TRBD2
CASAGGRDHYNEQFF
TGTGCCTCCGCGGGCGGGAGGGACCATTACAATGAGCAGTTCTTC
>TRBV6-6|many|TRBJ1-2|-
CASSYGPVQNYGYTF
TGTGCCAGCAGTTATGGGCCAGTGCAAAACTATGGCTACACCTTC
>TRBV7-8|-|TRBJ2-3|TRBD2
CASSHLAGATTDTQYF
TGTGCCAGCAGCCACCTAGCGGGAGCCACCACAGATACGCAGTATTTT
>TRBV28|few|TRBJ1-5|-
CASNAPGGGNQPQHF
TGTGCCAGCAACGCCCCCGGGGGAGGCAATCAGCCCCAGCATTTT
>TRBV20-1|-|TRBJ2-1|-
CSAKGVSRSYNEQFF
TGCAGTGCGAAGGGCGTGAGCAGGAGCTACAATGAGCAGTTCTTC
>TRBV20-1|-|TRBJ2-7|-
CSARDVKGLPYEQYF
TGCAGTGCTAGAGATGTAAAGGGGTTACCCTACGAGCAGTACTTC
>TRBV2|-|TRBJ2-3|TRBD2
CASSSSGTDAQYF
TGTGCCAGCAGCTCTAGCGGCACAGATGCGCAGTATTTT
>TRBV5-1|-|TRBJ2-1|TRBD2
CASSLIAGGNGQVF
TGCGCCAGCAGCTTAATAGCGGGGGGGAATGGGCAGGTCTTC
>TRBV20-1|-|TRBJ2-7|-
CSAGSGAAKTPYEQYF
TGCAGTGCTGGGTCCGGGGCCGCAAAAACGCCCTACGAGCAGTACTTC
>TRBV20-1|many|TRBJ1-2|-
CSARYGGYTF
TGCAGTGCTAGATATGGTGGCTACACCTTC
>TRBV27|many|TRBJ2-1|-
CASSSVQWAEQFF
TGTGCCAGCAGTTCGGTACAGTGGGCTGAGCAGTTCTTC
>TRBV5-6|-|TRBJ2-5|-
CAGSWVAAQETQYF
TGTGCCGGCAGCTGGGTAGCGGCGCAAGAGACCCAGTACTTC
>TRBV24-1|many|TRBJ1-6|-
CATSDNRYNSPLHF
TGTGCCACCAGTGATAACAGATATAATTCACCCCTCCACTTT
>TRBV27|many|TRBJ1-2|-
CASSPLPWATHYGYTF
TGTGCCAGCAGTCCACTCCCTTGGGCGACGCACTATGGCTACACCTTC
>TRBV30|few|TRBJ2-5|-
CARSGVPNQGQYF
TGTGCCAGGAGCGGAGTTCCCAACCAGGGGCAGTACTTC
>TRBV6-6|-|TRBJ1-4|TRBD1
CASRADRGPEKLFF
TGTGCCAGCAGAGCGGACAGGGGACCCGAAAAACTGTTTTTT
>TRBV6-2/TRBV6-3|many|TRBJ2-7|TRBD1
CASSYLGQGEEQYF
TGTGCCAGCAGTTACCTCGGGCAGGGGGAAGAGCAGTACTTC
>TRBV6-5|many|TRBJ2-5|-
CATRDFKETQYF
TGTGCCACTCGGGACTTCAAAGAGACCCAGTACTTC
>TRBV6-2/TRBV6-3|many|TRBJ2-7|TRBD2
CASSGGSEQYF
TGTGCCAGCAGCGGCGGGAGCGAGCAGTACTTC
>TRBV20-1|many|TRBJ2-1|TRBD2
CSARGDRGVKEQFF
TGCAGTGCTAGAGGTGACCGGGGGGTTAAAGAGCAGTTCTTC
>TRBV30|many|TRBJ2-3|-
CAGGRENTDTQYF
TGTGCCGGGGGACGGGAGAACACAGATACGCAGTATTTT